This is a list of T cell receptor beta chains from one sample in a study of T cells in tumors after PD-1 blockade. Repertoires were generated with immunoSEQ multiplex PCR, while TCRdb's copy carries only in-frame clones and drops some. In the table there are 32,000 or so clones, 78% of which are singletons. The material was PBMCs, obtained before anti-PD-1 treatment. Receptor source: a human donor with basal cell carcinoma. Each CDR3 is given without its conserved first and last residue.

V gene	J gene	CDR3 protein
TRBV18	TRBJ2-5	ASSPARLSGKETQY
TRBV24-1	TRBJ2-6	ATSEGRTLGSGANVLT
TRBV14	TRBJ2-6	ASSWTGTGANVLT
TRBV28	TRBJ2-5	ASSPTPPPRETQY
TRBV24-1	TRBJ2-3	ATSDPTLAGGADTQY
TRBV24-1	TRBJ2-1	ATSDSDRGLYNEQF
TRBV7-2	TRBJ2-2	ASRTRSGLNTGELF
TRBV27	TRBJ2-3	ASSSRTSGRDTQY
TRBV5-8	TRBJ1-1	ASSLGTGRTEAF
TRBV19	TRBJ1-2	ASGTGNYGYT
TRBV4-2	TRBJ2-7	ASSKTGTSGSYEQY
TRBV11-3	TRBJ2-7	ASSLTGTGGKEQY
TRBV19	TRBJ2-1	ASSLGRGNEQF
TRBV19	TRBJ1-3	ASSPVGSGNTIY
TRBV7-8	TRBJ2-3	ASSLVSSDTQY
TRBV4-1	TRBJ2-7	ASSLTLQGASYEQY
TRBV7-2	TRBJ1-3	ASSPHWGLPSSGNTIY
TRBV30	TRBJ2-7	AWKRRDTSSYEQY
TRBV12-5	TRBJ2-3	ASGLSQGTDTQY
TRBV5-6	TRBJ1-4	ASSLQGVTNEKLF
TRBV19	TRBJ2-1	ASNTGGLSSYNEQF
TRBV7-9	TRBJ2-3	ATAGGSGPGTDTQY
TRBV18	TRBJ2-3	ASSLLRDIGTDTQY
TRBV5-5	TRBJ2-7	ASSLQGANEQY
TRBV7-2	TRBJ1-5	ASSFDTGQGNQPQH
TRBV6-4	TRBJ2-1	ASSDSGSNEQF
TRBV6-1	TRBJ1-2	ASSEMYGQLNYGYT
TRBV19	TRBJ1-2	ASSPSQGKEYGYT
TRBV6-2/TRBV6-3	TRBJ2-7	ASSYYRGKDEQY
TRBV28	TRBJ1-5	ASSLGRDRRLGRSNQPQH
TRBV7-2	TRBJ1-3	ASSSLGTGPGNTIY
TRBV19	TRBJ2-1	ASTRGDTNYNEQF
TRBV9	TRBJ1-4	ASSDPPGKLF
TRBV18	TRBJ1-5	ASSRGGSNQPQH
TRBV19	TRBJ2-7	ASSTSGTRGDEQY
TRBV25-1	TRBJ1-1	ASTTPREGAGTEAF
TRBV28	TRBJ2-5	AIRLPGGETQY
TRBV6-6	TRBJ1-2	ASRQNAYGYT
TRBV7-9	TRBJ2-3	ASSWLAGGPGTQY
TRBV6-2/TRBV6-3	TRBJ2-1	ASSQRGYEQF
TRBV6-6	TRBJ2-3	ASSYRSGGIDTQY
TRBV6-5	TRBJ1-2	ASSFSYRDTDYGYT
TRBV7-9	TRBJ1-2	ASSSGLTHGYT
TRBV6-1	TRBJ1-5	ASSEGTGRGQPQH
TRBV6-6	TRBJ2-7	ASSPLARQPGLY
TRBV6-2/TRBV6-3	TRBJ1-1	ASSYVDGNTEAF
TRBV6-2/TRBV6-3	TRBJ2-6	ASSQTPAGANVLT
TRBV29-1	TRBJ1-2	SVENGQYGYT
TRBV3-1/TRBV3-2	TRBJ1-5	ASSQGDKYNQPQH
TRBV9	TRBJ1-4	ASSPLLSGKLF
TRBV9	TRBJ1-5	ASSAGTGAGQPQH